Detailed here is one T cell receptor (beta chain). V lost 5 bases and J lost 0; bases outside the gene matches: 0. The CDR3 is 13 amino acids. Germline CDR1 reads MDHEN; CDR2 reads SYDVKM. The sample originates from a study of blood T cell repertoires in COVID-19. The overall study: The study drew acute and convalescent COVID-19 samples from the United States, Italy and Spain.

Source study methods: Quantification of nucleated cells was approximated via reference gene primer amplification. The protocol was immunoSEQ multiplex PCR, while the TCRdb copy is restricted to in-frame clones and leaves out a portion. That table is the source of V, J and clone size, and D and trimming were worked out from the DNA. The data hold around 56,000 clones, with 65% to 90% observed a single time. The receptor was isolated from a woman older than 75 with active or convalescent COVID-19. Sequenced: peripheral blood. The chain is built from TRBV28 and TRBJ2-7; 8 positions match TRBD2. The chain's CDR3 is CASSRGGSYEQYF. As DNA, the CDR3 is TGTGCCAGCAGTCGGGGGGGCTCCTACGAGCAGTACTTC.